This is a list of T cell receptor beta chains from one sample in a study of radiation and T cells in renal cell carcinoma. Clones were read by immunoSEQ multiplex PCR, and TCRdb kept only the in-frame ones, dropping some. The repertoire consists of approximately 65,000 clones, with 60% to 85% occurring once and the leading ten covering over 5.5%. Sequences were derived from blood, sampled from a patient whose treatment included radiotherapy and nephrectomy. Every receptor here comes from a man between 60 and 70 years old with renal cell carcinoma. The CDR3 runs from the conserved cysteine through the conserved F or W. The order of the fields is J gene, D gene, V gene, CDR3 length, clone size, CDR3 protein, CDR3 DNA. A D gene is named only where the DNA matches it firmly. Size values are once, few and many counts, or a class for expanded clones, and some rows have none.

J gene: TRBJ2-3
D gene: TRBD1
V gene: TRBV5-6
CDR3 length: 14
clone size: -
CDR3 protein: CASSSDRGADTQYF
CDR3 DNA: TGTGCCAGCAGCTCCGACAGGGGGGCAGATACGCAGTATTTT

J gene: TRBJ1-1
D gene: -
V gene: TRBV9
CDR3 length: 13
clone size: -
CDR3 protein: CASSSSGSTEAFF
CDR3 DNA: TGTGCCAGCAGCTCCTCAGGTAGCACTGAAGCTTTCTTT

J gene: TRBJ2-2
D gene: TRBD1
V gene: TRBV7-2
CDR3 length: 18
clone size: -
CDR3 protein: CASSRTSSSGTDTGELFF
CDR3 DNA: TGTGCCAGCAGCCGCACGTCGTCGTCGGGGACAGACACCGGGGAGCTGTTTTTT

J gene: TRBJ2-7
D gene: -
V gene: TRBV28
CDR3 length: 11
clone size: -
CDR3 protein: CATRVLHEQYF
CDR3 DNA: TGTGCCACGAGAGTCCTCCACGAGCAGTACTTC

J gene: TRBJ2-3
D gene: -
V gene: TRBV9
CDR3 length: 13
clone size: -
CDR3 protein: CASGQGTTDTQYF
CDR3 DNA: TGTGCCAGCGGGCAGGGTACGACAGATACGCAGTATTTT

J gene: TRBJ1-4
D gene: TRBD1
V gene: TRBV6-1
CDR3 length: 15
clone size: -
CDR3 protein: CASSPGTGSNEKLFF
CDR3 DNA: TGTGCCAGCAGTCCGGGGACAGGAAGCAATGAAAAACTGTTTTTT

J gene: TRBJ2-5
D gene: -
V gene: TRBV7-7
CDR3 length: 15
clone size: once
CDR3 protein: CASSLGGTRGETQYF
CDR3 DNA: TGTGCCAGCAGCTTGGGTGGGACCCGGGGAGAGACCCAGTACTTC

J gene: TRBJ1-1
D gene: -
V gene: TRBV28
CDR3 length: 12
clone size: -
CDR3 protein: CASSSGHTEAFF
CDR3 DNA: TGTGCCAGCAGTTCGGGTCACACTGAAGCTTTCTTT

J gene: TRBJ1-5
D gene: TRBD1
V gene: TRBV7-8
CDR3 length: 14
clone size: -
CDR3 protein: CASSVDRGNQPQHF
CDR3 DNA: TGTGCCAGCAGCGTGGACAGGGGGAACCAGCCCCAGCATTTT

J gene: TRBJ2-7
D gene: -
V gene: TRBV12-1
CDR3 length: 18
clone size: -
CDR3 protein: CASSTPRLAGGPNYEQYF
CDR3 DNA: TGTGCCAGCAGCACGCCCCGACTAGCGGGGGGCCCTAACTACGAGCAGTACTTC

J gene: TRBJ1-2
D gene: -
V gene: TRBV6-1
CDR3 length: 13
clone size: few
CDR3 protein: CASSEVRDAGYTF
CDR3 DNA: TGTGCCAGCAGTGAAGTCAGGGACGCTGGCTACACCTTC

J gene: TRBJ1-3
D gene: -
V gene: TRBV4-1
CDR3 length: 14
clone size: few
CDR3 protein: CASSQGGGRNTIYF
CDR3 DNA: TGCGCCAGCAGCCAAGGGGGGGGGAGAAACACCATATATTTT

J gene: TRBJ1-2
D gene: -
V gene: TRBV10-3
CDR3 length: 14
clone size: -
CDR3 protein: CAISEEGGDDGYTF
CDR3 DNA: TGTGCCATCAGTGAGGAGGGAGGGGATGATGGCTACACCTTC

J gene: TRBJ2-7
D gene: -
V gene: TRBV7-9
CDR3 length: 13
clone size: -
CDR3 protein: CASSLGGFYEQYF
CDR3 DNA: TGTGCCAGCAGCCTGGGCGGGTTCTACGAGCAGTACTTC

J gene: TRBJ2-5
D gene: -
V gene: TRBV19
CDR3 length: 15
clone size: once
CDR3 protein: CASARTGGGGETQYF
CDR3 DNA: TGTGCCAGTGCCCGAACAGGGGGCGGGGGGGAGACCCAGTACTTC

J gene: TRBJ2-3
D gene: TRBD1
V gene: TRBV7-9
CDR3 length: 15
clone size: -
CDR3 protein: CASSMTGGGTDTQYF
CDR3 DNA: TGTGCCAGCAGCATGACAGGGGGTGGGACAGATACGCAGTATTTT

J gene: TRBJ1-1
D gene: -
V gene: TRBV7-2
CDR3 length: 18
clone size: -
CDR3 protein: CASSSRRVSLGVNTEAFF
CDR3 DNA: TGTGCCAGCAGCTCCCGAAGGGTAAGCCTAGGGGTGAACACTGAAGCTTTCTTT

J gene: TRBJ2-1
D gene: TRBD2
V gene: TRBV7-8
CDR3 length: 14
clone size: -
CDR3 protein: CAFGEREGRGEQFF
CDR3 DNA: TGTGCTTTCGGGGAGCGGGAGGGCCGGGGTGAGCAGTTCTTC

J gene: TRBJ2-5
D gene: -
V gene: TRBV29-1
CDR3 length: 12
clone size: -
CDR3 protein: CSVVVPSETQYF
CDR3 DNA: TGCAGCGTTGTTGTTCCATCCGAGACCCAGTACTTC

J gene: TRBJ2-1
D gene: TRBD1
V gene: TRBV18
CDR3 length: 15
clone size: few
CDR3 protein: CASSAWTGPYNEQFF
CDR3 DNA: TGTGCCAGCTCAGCTTGGACAGGGCCCTACAATGAGCAGTTCTTC

J gene: TRBJ1-2
D gene: -
V gene: TRBV2
CDR3 length: 15
clone size: -
CDR3 protein: CASSEGGGMVYGYTF
CDR3 DNA: TGTGCCAGCAGTGAAGGTGGTGGGATGGTCTATGGCTACACCTTC

J gene: TRBJ2-2
D gene: -
V gene: TRBV4-3
CDR3 length: 13
clone size: -
CDR3 protein: CASSQGWIGELFF
CDR3 DNA: TGCGCCAGCAGCCAAGGGTGGATCGGGGAGCTGTTTTTT

J gene: TRBJ1-6
D gene: -
V gene: TRBV30
CDR3 length: 13
clone size: -
CDR3 protein: CAWNGGSNSPLHF
CDR3 DNA: TGTGCCTGGAACGGGGGGAGCAATTCACCCCTCCACTTT

J gene: TRBJ2-7
D gene: -
V gene: TRBV30
CDR3 length: 13
clone size: once
CDR3 protein: CAWSEGLRDEQYF
CDR3 DNA: TGTGCCTGGAGTGAGGGACTTAGGGACGAGCAGTACTTC

J gene: TRBJ2-5
D gene: TRBD2
V gene: TRBV7-3
CDR3 length: 16
clone size: -
CDR3 protein: CASSLYGLADQETQYF
CDR3 DNA: TGTGCCAGCAGCTTATACGGACTAGCGGACCAAGAGACCCAGTACTTC

J gene: TRBJ2-1
D gene: -
V gene: TRBV11-1
CDR3 length: 14
clone size: few
CDR3 protein: CASSLAGIYNEQFF
CDR3 DNA: TGTGCCAGCAGCTTAGCGGGGATATACAATGAGCAGTTCTTC

J gene: TRBJ2-7
D gene: TRBD2
V gene: TRBV10-3
CDR3 length: 13
clone size: -
CDR3 protein: CAITAGEGLEQYF
CDR3 DNA: TGTGCCATCACCGCTGGGGAGGGGCTCGAGCAGTACTTC

J gene: TRBJ1-5
D gene: -
V gene: TRBV15
CDR3 length: 14
clone size: few
CDR3 protein: CATSLSGSGQPQHF
CDR3 DNA: TGTGCCACCAGCTTGAGCGGATCTGGACAGCCCCAGCATTTT

J gene: TRBJ1-5
D gene: -
V gene: TRBV16
CDR3 length: 16
clone size: -
CDR3 protein: CASSNQGGVTDQPQHF
CDR3 DNA: TGTGCCAGCAGTAATCAAGGGGGTGTTACTGATCAGCCCCAGCATTTT

J gene: TRBJ1-4
D gene: TRBD1
V gene: TRBV7-2
CDR3 length: 15
clone size: -
CDR3 protein: CASSGRTGAAEKLFF
CDR3 DNA: TGTGCCAGCAGCGGACGGACAGGGGCGGCTGAAAAACTGTTTTTT

J gene: TRBJ2-7
D gene: TRBD1
V gene: TRBV15
CDR3 length: 15
clone size: -
CDR3 protein: CATSRGGQGAYEQYF
CDR3 DNA: TGTGCCACCAGCAGAGGAGGGCAGGGGGCATACGAGCAGTACTTC

J gene: TRBJ1-1
D gene: TRBD1
V gene: TRBV5-1
CDR3 length: 15
clone size: once
CDR3 protein: CASSSRQGTNTEAFF
CDR3 DNA: TGCGCCAGCAGCAGCCGACAGGGGACGAACACTGAAGCTTTCTTT

J gene: TRBJ2-7
D gene: -
V gene: TRBV2
CDR3 length: 15
clone size: -
CDR3 protein: CASRFAREPSYEQYF
CDR3 DNA: TGTGCCAGCAGATTTGCGCGGGAACCATCCTACGAGCAGTACTTC

J gene: TRBJ2-7
D gene: -
V gene: TRBV30
CDR3 length: 14
clone size: -
CDR3 protein: CAWSVDGGPGEQYF
CDR3 DNA: TGTGCCTGGAGTGTAGACGGGGGGCCGGGGGAGCAGTACTTC

J gene: TRBJ2-7
D gene: TRBD1
V gene: TRBV5-4
CDR3 length: 15
clone size: -
CDR3 protein: CASSDDRASSYEQYF
CDR3 DNA: TGTGCCAGCAGCGATGACAGGGCCTCGTCCTACGAGCAGTACTTC

J gene: TRBJ2-5
D gene: TRBD1
V gene: TRBV2
CDR3 length: 14
clone size: -
CDR3 protein: CASNPGQGEETQYF
CDR3 DNA: TGTGCCAGCAACCCGGGACAGGGTGAAGAGACCCAGTACTTC

J gene: TRBJ2-2
D gene: -
V gene: TRBV19
CDR3 length: 12
clone size: -
CDR3 protein: CASWDHTGELFF
CDR3 DNA: TGTGCCAGTTGGGATCACACCGGGGAGCTGTTTTTT

J gene: TRBJ1-5
D gene: -
V gene: TRBV10-2
CDR3 length: 15
clone size: -
CDR3 protein: CASSEGFFSNQPQHF
CDR3 DNA: TGCGCCAGCAGTGAGGGGTTCTTTAGCAATCAGCCCCAGCATTTT

J gene: TRBJ1-2
D gene: TRBD1
V gene: TRBV19
CDR3 length: 14
clone size: -
CDR3 protein: CASSRGQLGYGYTF
CDR3 DNA: TGTGCCAGTAGTAGGGGACAGCTTGGCTATGGCTACACCTTC

J gene: TRBJ1-6
D gene: -
V gene: TRBV9
CDR3 length: 15
clone size: -
CDR3 protein: CASSVGSGSKDPLHF
CDR3 DNA: TGTGCCAGCAGCGTAGGATCCGGAAGCAAAGACCCCCTCCACTTT

J gene: TRBJ2-3
D gene: -
V gene: TRBV5-6
CDR3 length: 10
clone size: -
CDR3 protein: CASQGDTQYF
CDR3 DNA: TGTGCCAGCCAAGGAGATACGCAGTATTTT

J gene: TRBJ1-3
D gene: -
V gene: TRBV27
CDR3 length: 13
clone size: -
CDR3 protein: CASRGGVGNTIYF
CDR3 DNA: TGTGCCAGCAGGGGGGGGGTCGGAAACACCATATATTTT

J gene: TRBJ2-5
D gene: TRBD1
V gene: TRBV14
CDR3 length: 15
clone size: -
CDR3 protein: CASGRDRAYQETQYF
CDR3 DNA: TGTGCCAGCGGCCGGGACAGGGCTTACCAAGAGACCCAGTACTTC

J gene: TRBJ1-1
D gene: -
V gene: TRBV4-1
CDR3 length: 15
clone size: -
CDR3 protein: CASSPGGGMNTEAFF
CDR3 DNA: TGCGCCAGCAGCCCTGGGGGAGGGATGAACACTGAAGCTTTCTTT

J gene: TRBJ1-5
D gene: -
V gene: TRBV11-2
CDR3 length: 17
clone size: -
CDR3 protein: CASSLNGGTGSNQPQHF
CDR3 DNA: TGTGCCAGCAGCCTAAACGGGGGAACAGGGAGCAATCAGCCCCAGCATTTT

J gene: TRBJ2-1
D gene: -
V gene: TRBV5-6
CDR3 length: 15
clone size: -
CDR3 protein: CASSLLSEAYNEQFF
CDR3 DNA: TGTGCCAGCAGCTTGTTATCGGAGGCCTACAATGAGCAGTTCTTC

J gene: TRBJ2-3
D gene: TRBD2
V gene: TRBV6-4
CDR3 length: 18
clone size: -
CDR3 protein: CASSATSGRTGGTDTQYF
CDR3 DNA: TGTGCCAGCAGTGCGACTAGCGGGAGGACCGGGGGCACAGATACGCAGTATTTT

J gene: TRBJ2-5
D gene: TRBD2
V gene: TRBV11-3
CDR3 length: 15
clone size: once
CDR3 protein: CASSLEGLSKETQYF
CDR3 DNA: TGTGCCAGCAGCTTAGAGGGACTATCTAAAGAGACCCAGTACTTC

J gene: TRBJ1-4
D gene: -
V gene: TRBV6-1
CDR3 length: 14
clone size: -
CDR3 protein: CASILGGDNEKLFF
CDR3 DNA: TGTGCCAGCATATTAGGGGGGGATAATGAAAAACTGTTTTTT

J gene: TRBJ1-1
D gene: -
V gene: TRBV21-1
CDR3 length: 12
clone size: -
CDR3 protein: CASKHRGTEAFF
CDR3 DNA: TGTGCCAGCAAACACAGGGGCACTGAAGCTTTCTTT

J gene: TRBJ2-7
D gene: -
V gene: TRBV7-8
CDR3 length: 18
clone size: -
CDR3 protein: CASRPRGLDDTNFSEQYF
CDR3 DNA: TGTGCCAGCAGGCCCCGAGGACTGGACGACACGAACTTCAGCGAGCAGTACTTC

J gene: TRBJ1-3
D gene: -
V gene: TRBV7-2
CDR3 length: 14
clone size: -
CDR3 protein: CASSGRTARNTIYF
CDR3 DNA: TGTGCCAGCAGCGGACGGACAGCTCGAAACACCATATATTTT

J gene: TRBJ2-7
D gene: TRBD2
V gene: TRBV7-2
CDR3 length: 19
clone size: once
CDR3 protein: CASSLRGVAGVPITYEQYF
CDR3 DNA: TGTGCCAGCAGCTTACGTGGGGTAGCGGGGGTACCAATAACCTACGAGCAGTACTTC